The entry below gives a single T cell receptor beta chain sequence along with its context. What it binds is unknown. The germline V gene has CDR1 MDHEN and CDR2 SYDVKM. There are 17 residues in the CDR3. V was shortened by 5 bases and J by 3 bases, with 20 bases between the two germline ends. This sample was included in a study of T cells after yellow fever vaccination. Study observations and caveats: CD4 and CD8 compartments shared a small share of clonotypes, likely from convergent recombination.

TCRdb reanalysed the 5' RACE reads using MiXCR and keeps one entry per CDR3 protein. The sample lists hundreds of thousands of distinct CDR3 sequences, over 9% occurring once. The V call is TRBV28, the J call TRBJ2-4, with TRBD2 as a possible D gene (7 bases). The receptor's source is a man aged 25-45 years who received the YFV17D yellow fever vaccine. This specimen consisted of PBMCs, obtained on the day of the yellow fever booster vaccination. CDR3: CASSAPEGGPYKNIQYF. Here the CDR3 DNA reads TGTGCCAGCAGTGCCCCAGAGGGGGGGCCCTACAAAAACATTCAGTACTTC.